One sample yielded the 20 T cell receptor beta chains listed below, sequenced in a study of PD-1 blockade in classical Hodgkin lymphoma. Data came from immunoSEQ multiplex PCR; TCRdb stores just in-frame clones and leaves some out. The sample lists 100,000 or so clones, around 89% occurring once. Each patient experienced a relapse that followed autologous stem cell transplantation, and brentuximab vedotin exposure varied. The sequencing here drew on peripheral blood mononuclear cells (PBMCs), taken before the second cycle of nivolumab. These receptor sequences come from a human donor with classical Hodgkin lymphoma.

The rearrangement joins TRBV20-1 to TRBJ1-1, with D hard to call. Per germline, CDR1 DFQATT and CDR2 SNEGSKA (reference sequence). The CDR3 covers 11 residues. Trimming pared 6 bases from V and 4 bases from J, leaving 9 bases between. CDR3: CSAPRSTEAFF. CDR3 in DNA: TGCAGTGCCCCTCGGAGCACTGAAGCTTTCTTT.

The chain has TRBV10-1 and TRBJ2-1; tentatively, D is TRBD1 (5 bases). The CDR3 covers 15 residues. CDR1 is WNHNN and CDR2 is SYGVQD in the germline V gene (reference sequence). V lost 0 bases and J 9 bases, leaving 15 bases between the germline ends. The CDR3 loop is CASSESRFWGSEQFF. As DNA, the CDR3 is TGCGCCAGCAGTGAGTCCAGATTTTGGGGCAGTGAGCAGTTCTTC.

The chain is built from TRBV7-3 and TRBJ2-1, with 13 bases matching TRBD2. The CDR3 runs to 16 residues. J gave up 6 bases and V 5 bases, and 7 bases lay outside the gene matches. Germline V gene sequence: CDR1 SGHTA, CDR2 FQGTGA. CDR3 coding DNA: TGTGCCAGCAGCGCAAAACTAGCGGGGGGGCTCAATGAGCAGTTCTTC. This encodes CASSAKLAGGLNEQFF.

This rearrangement joins TRBV7-9 to TRBJ1-4; D call uncertain. V lost 6 bases, J lost 0 bases, and 17 bases lay in between. The CDR3 spans 17 residues. The germline CDR1 and CDR2 sequences are SEHNR and FQNEAQ (reference sequence). CDR3 in amino acids: CASRPRIGSATNEKLFF. The CDR3 DNA reads TGTGCCAGCAGACCAAGAATAGGATCCGCAACTAATGAAAAACTGTTTTTT.

The chain combines TRBV19 with TRBJ2-1; tentative D call: TRBD1 (5 bases). Germline CDR1 and CDR2: LNHDA and SQIVND (reference sequence). The germline V and J ends were trimmed by 2 bases and 6 bases, with 11 bases remaining between them. CDR3 length equals 14 residues. CDR3 DNA: TGTGCCAGTAGTATACTGTCAGGGCCCAATGAGCAGTTCTTC. Amino acids: CASSILSGPNEQFF.

The chain combines TRBV5-1 with TRBJ2-3; D might be TRBD1 or TRBD2, each matching 5 bases. Germline loops: CDR1 SGHRS, CDR2 YFSETQ. The V gene lost 0 bases and the J gene lost 2 bases, with 16 bases spanning the gap. The CDR3 totals 17 residues. This CDR3 reads CASSLVGRATNTDTQYF. CDR3 sequence (DNA): TGCGCCAGCAGCTTGGTGGGGCGGGCCACTAACACAGATACGCAGTATTTT.

The chain combines TRBV18 with TRBJ2-1, with 14 bases matching TRBD2. Germline CDR1 reads KGHSH; CDR2 reads LQKENI. This CDR3 has 15 residues. With 8 bases clipped from V and 10 bases from J, the junction kept 10 bases outside the gene matches. This CDR3 is CASSYPTSGGEEQFF. CDR3 sequence (DNA): TGTGCCAGCAGTTACCCGACTAGCGGGGGGGAAGAGCAGTTCTTC.

The chain has TRBV5-1 and TRBJ2-1, with 14 bases that match TRBD2. The CDR3 runs 16 residues. V lost 2 bases, J lost 3 bases, and 1 base stayed unmatched. Germline lookup yields CDR1 SGHRS and CDR2 YFSETQ. This CDR3 is CASSFGTSGGYNEQFF. The CDR3 bases are TGCGCCAGCAGCTTCGGGACTAGCGGGGGCTACAATGAGCAGTTCTTC.

The chain has TRBV5-8 and TRBJ2-7; D not certain. The germline V and J ends were trimmed by 1 base and 5 bases, with 13 bases remaining between them. The CDR3 covers 14 residues. CDR1 SGHTS and CDR2 YDEGEE come from the germline V gene. The CDR3 nucleotides are TGTGCCAGCAGCTTGCCCCCGAGGCTCCACGAGCAGTACTTC. Translated, it gives CASSLPPRLHEQYF.

The chain couples TRBV6-5 to TRBJ2-1, with D perhaps TRBD1 (5 bases). Per the germline V gene, CDR1 is MNHEY and CDR2 is SVGAGI. V lost 2 bases and J 8 bases, leaving 16 bases between the germline ends. The CDR3 has 15 residues. In DNA, the CDR3 is TGTGCCAGCAGTTACGGACACCCTTGGGTCCATGAGCAGTTCTTC. The encoded protein is CASSYGHPWVHEQFF.

The chain uses TRBV7-7 and TRBJ1-1; D gene ambiguous. The germline gives CDR1 SSHAT, CDR2 FNYEAQ (reference sequence). Trimming stripped 2 bases from V and 0 bases from J, with 4 bases between. CDR3 length: 13 amino acids. CDR3 loop: CASSLSLNTEAFF. The CDR3, as DNA: TGTGCCAGCAGCTTATCCCTGAACACTGAAGCTTTCTTT.

The genes are TRBV30 and TRBJ1-2, with unresolved D. Germline CDR1 is GTSNPN and CDR2 is SVGIG (reference sequence). The V end was cut by 0 bases, the J end by 8 bases, with 10 bases between. This CDR3 contains 12 residues. The CDR3 bases are TGTGCCTGGAGTGTCCGGGCAGGCGGCTACACCTTC. Translating gives CAWSVRAGGYTF.

V gene TRBV9 combines with J gene TRBJ2-7; tentatively, D is TRBD1 (6 bases). Germline CDR1 reads SGDLS; CDR2 reads YYNGEE. This CDR3 contains 16 residues. The germline V and J ends were trimmed by 4 bases and 4 bases, with 21 bases remaining between them. The chain's CDR3 is CASSSSDRQQLYEQYF. The CDR3 DNA reads TGTGCCAGCAGCAGTAGCGACAGGCAACAACTTTACGAGCAGTACTTC.

The V and J genes are TRBV6-1 and TRBJ2-6, with D maybe TRBD2 (6 bases). CDR3 length: 15 amino acids. The germline V gene encodes CDR1 MNHNS and CDR2 SASEGT. Trimming removed 4 bases at V and 1 base at J, with 8 bases between. The CDR3 protein is CASSVRESGANVLTF. CDR3 coding DNA: TGTGCCAGCAGTGTTCGGGAGTCTGGGGCCAACGTCCTGACTTTC.

The chain recombines TRBV28 with TRBJ2-7, with 9 positions matching TRBD1. The CDR3 spans 14 residues. Germline CDR1 MDHEN, CDR2 SYDVKM. With V trimmed by 6 bases and J by 6 bases, 9 bases remained unmatched. The CDR3 reads CASRPAYRGREQYF. The CDR3 DNA reads TGTGCCAGCAGACCAGCCTACAGGGGGCGCGAGCAGTACTTC.

The chain has TRBV7-9 and TRBJ1-2; D ambiguous. CDR1 is SEHNR, CDR2 FQNEAQ, per germline (reference sequence). The V gene lost 4 bases and the J gene lost 1 base, with 13 bases spanning the gap. The CDR3 totals 15 residues. CDR3 protein: CASSWKNRFNYGYTF. The CDR3 coding sequence is TGTGCCAGCAGCTGGAAGAACCGTTTTAACTATGGCTACACCTTC.

This clone was detected once. V is TRBV2 and J is TRBJ2-3; D is undetermined. The V gene's germline CDR1 is SNHLY and CDR2 FYNNEI. V lost 4 bases, J lost 4 bases, and 3 bases lay in between. CDR3 length: 11 amino acids. Here the CDR3 DNA reads TGTGCCAGCAGTGCGGCAGATACGCAGTATTTT. It translates to CASSAADTQYF.

This chain joins TRBV7-2 and TRBJ1-5; D is ambiguous. The V and J ends lost 0 bases and 0 bases respectively, with 12 bases between them. Germline lookup yields CDR1 SGHTA and CDR2 FQGNSA. This CDR3 contains 17 residues. In DNA, the CDR3 is TGTGCCAGCAGCTTAGCTGGCAGGCGTTATAGCAATCAGCCCCAGCATTTT. This gives the protein CASSLAGRRYSNQPQHF. The full variable domain, with the rest looked up from reference TRBV7-2 and TRBJ1-5, is GAGVSQSPSNKVTEKGKDVELRCDPISGHTALYWYRQSLGQGLEFLIYFQGNSAPDKSGLPSDRFSAERTGGSVSTLTIQRTQQEDSAVYLCASSLAGRRYSNQPQHFGDGTRLSIL.

This CDR3 reads CASSGLAVSTDTQYF. The CDR3 bases are TGTGCCAGCTCTGGGCTAGCGGTTAGCACAGATACGCAGTATTTT. The rearrangement links TRBV18 to TRBJ2-3, with 7 positions matching TRBD2. The ends lost 6 bases at V and 0 bases at J; junction bases unmatched: 6. Germline V CDR1 and CDR2: KGHSH, LQKENI. The CDR3 sequence is 15 residues long.

The CDR3 reads CASSPRDRIAKNIQYF. CDR3 DNA: TGTGCCAGCAGCCCGCGGGACAGGATAGCCAAAAACATTCAGTACTTC. V gene TRBV13 combines with J gene TRBJ2-4; 8 nucleotides line up with TRBD1. With V trimmed by 5 bases and J by 0 bases, 6 bases remained unmatched. Germline V gene sequence: CDR1 PRHDT, CDR2 FYEKMQ (reference sequence). This CDR3 spans 16 amino acids.